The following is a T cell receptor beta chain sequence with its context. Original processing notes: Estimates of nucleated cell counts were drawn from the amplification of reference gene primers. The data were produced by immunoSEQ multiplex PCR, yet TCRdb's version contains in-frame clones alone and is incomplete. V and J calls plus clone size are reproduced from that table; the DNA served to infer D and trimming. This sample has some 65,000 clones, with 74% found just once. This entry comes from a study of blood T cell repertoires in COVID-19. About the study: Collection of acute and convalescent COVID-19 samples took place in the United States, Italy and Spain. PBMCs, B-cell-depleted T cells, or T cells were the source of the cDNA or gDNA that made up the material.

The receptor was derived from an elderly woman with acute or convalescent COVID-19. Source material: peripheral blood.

This CDR3 is CASSTRSLADHNEQFF. CDR3 in DNA: TGTGCCAGCAGCACAAGGTCACTAGCAGATCACAATGAGCAGTTCTTC. The chain has TRBV7-2 and TRBJ2-1, with D maybe TRBD2 (6 bases). The V end was cut by 5 bases, the J end by 5 bases, with 19 bases between. Germline CDR1 is SGHTA and CDR2 is FQGNSA. The CDR3 is 16 residues long.